The 5 T cell receptor beta chains listed next were all sequenced from one sample in a study of early stage breast cancer tumors. The table came from immunoSEQ multiplex PCR; TCRdb's copy has only in-frame clones and leaves some out. The table has under 14,000 clones, about 80% seen once. Sequenced: breast tumor tissue. Receptors originate from a person between 65 and 80 years old with breast cancer.

The chain links TRBV18 to TRBJ1-5; possibly TRBD1 for D (6 bases). Trimming removed 2 bases at V and 7 bases at J, with 12 bases between. The V gene's germline CDR1 is KGHSH and CDR2 LQKENI. This CDR3 has 14 amino acids. This CDR3 is CASSPGPGAQPQHF. Written as DNA, the CDR3 is TGTGCCAGCTCACCAGGGCCAGGGGCCCAGCCCCAGCATTTT.

The chain's CDR3 is CASSVGGGFYEQYF. As DNA, the CDR3 is TGTGCCAGCAGTGTCGGCGGGGGTTTCTACGAGCAGTACTTC. The V and J genes are TRBV6-5 and TRBJ2-7; 7 nucleotides line up with TRBD2. The CDR3 is made up of 14 amino acids. The germline CDR1 and CDR2 sequences are MNHEY and SVGAGI. Trimming at V came to 5 bases and at J to 3 bases, leaving 7 bases not matched to a gene.

The chain carries TRBV9 and TRBJ2-7, with 9 nucleotides matching TRBD2. The CDR3 covers 15 residues. With V trimmed by 4 bases and J by 0 bases, 5 bases remained unmatched. The germline V gene has CDR1 SGDLS and CDR2 YYNGEE. In nucleotides, the CDR3 is TGTGCCAGCAGCCCCAGCGGGGGGATCTCCTACGAGCAGTACTTC. Its translation is CASSPSGGISYEQYF.

This chain links TRBV12-5 with TRBJ1-2; TRBD1 is a possible D gene (6 bases). The germline CDR1 and CDR2 sequences are LGHNT and FRNRAP. The CDR3 runs to 17 residues. Trimming removed 0 bases from V and 4 bases from J, with 18 bases in between. DNA for the CDR3: TGTGCTAGTGGTTTGGTAGTTACAGGATCAGGGGTCTATGGCTACACCTTC. Translation: CASGLVVTGSGVYGYTF.

The gene calls are TRBV12-5 and TRBJ2-1; 7 nucleotides line up with TRBD1. CDR1 is LGHNT, CDR2 FRNRAP, per germline. Trimming took 6 bases from V and 7 from J; bases not matched to a gene: 6. CDR3 size: 13 residues. The CDR3 loop is CASGKDRANEQFF. For the CDR3, the DNA is TGTGCTAGTGGAAAAGACAGGGCTAATGAGCAGTTCTTC.